A single sample gave rise to the 6 T cell receptor beta chains below, sequenced in a study of T-cell memory formation after mild COVID-19. TCRdb re-derived calls from the 5' RACE reads in MiXCR, one entry per CDR3 protein. The table shows about 150,000 distinct CDR3 sequences, with about 23% occurring only once. The sequenced sample was PBMCs or a T cell subset sorted from them (not recorded which). The source is an adult woman who had mild COVID-19 (a few samples of this study predate the infection). Cell type and time point are not known.

The rearrangement uses TRBV29-1 and TRBJ2-7; 8 nucleotides agree with TRBD1. J was trimmed by 0 bases and V by 6 bases; bases with no gene match: 4. Per the germline V gene, CDR1 is SQVTM and CDR2 is ANQGSEA. The CDR3 consists of 13 residues. The CDR3 sequence is CSVTGALSYEQYF. The CDR3 region has the DNA TGCAGCGTGACAGGGGCCCTCTCCTACGAGCAGTACTTC.

The chain links TRBV9 to TRBJ2-3; D unclear. Germline lookup yields CDR1 SGDLS and CDR2 YYNGEE. CDR3 length equals 14 residues. Trimming took off 3 bases at V and 0 bases at J, with 8 bases between the two ends. CDR3 amino acids: CASSGHTSTDTQYF. CDR3 sequence (DNA): TGTGCCAGCAGCGGCCATACTAGCACAGATACGCAGTATTTT. The whole variable domain, filled in from reference TRBV9 and TRBJ2-3, reads DSGVTQTPKHLITATGQRVTLRCSPRSGDLSVYWYQQSLDQGLQFLIQYYNGEERAKGNILERFSAQQFPDLHSELNLSSLELGDSALYFCASSGHTSTDTQYFGPGTRLTVL.

This clonotype was recorded a few times. The chain employs TRBV27 and TRBJ1-1, with 11 bases identical to TRBD1. This CDR3 comprises 16 residues. V shed 5 bases, J shed 1 base, and the junction held 6 bases outside the gene matches. Germline V CDR1 and CDR2: MNHEY, SMNVEV (reference sequence). As DNA, the CDR3 is TGTGCCAGCAGTAGAGGACAGGGGGCGTCGAACACTGAAGCTTTCTTT. Protein: CASSRGQGASNTEAFF.

Only a few counts were recorded for this clonotype. The chain links TRBV10-3 to TRBJ2-7; 12 positions agree with TRBD1. CDR3 length: 16 residues. V lost 4 bases to trimming and J lost 6 bases; unmatched junction nucleotides: 10. Germline V gives CDR1 ENHRY, CDR2 SYGVKD. CDR3 in amino acids: CAISAPPGQGAGEQYF. The CDR3 DNA follows: TGTGCCATCAGTGCCCCTCCGGGACAGGGGGCCGGCGAGCAGTACTTC.

The chain employs TRBV5-1 and TRBJ1-1, with 7 bases fitting TRBD1. This CDR3 is built from 15 residues. From germline, CDR1 is SGHRS and CDR2 YFSETQ. V was clipped by 7 bases and J by 0 bases; unmatched bases: 9. The CDR3 region is CASWAAGGMNTEAFF. CDR3 in DNA: TGCGCCAGCTGGGCGGCAGGGGGAATGAACACTGAAGCTTTCTTT.

This sequence joins TRBV19 and TRBJ1-5; D is uncertain. Trimming took off 7 bases at V and 4 bases at J, with 11 bases between the two ends. There are 13 residues in the CDR3. From germline, CDR1 is LNHDA and CDR2 SQIVND (reference sequence). CDR3 residues: CASTDRANQPQHF. The CDR3 DNA follows: TGTGCCAGTACTGATCGAGCAAATCAGCCCCAGCATTTT. Together with reference TRBV19 and TRBJ1-5, the CDR3 gives the full variable domain: DGGITQSPKYLFRKEGQNVTLSCEQNLNHDAMYWYRQDPGQGLRLIYYSQIVNDFQKGDIAEGYSVSREKKESFPLTVTSAQKNPTAFYLCASTDRANQPQHFGDGTRLSIL.